This T cell receptor (beta chain) is drawn from a study of spatial heterogeneity in lung cancer (dated by TCRdb to between 2019 and 2020). At the level of the whole study: Beta-chain transcripts were consistently detected in greater numbers than alpha-chain transcripts, which likely reflects a higher abundance of beta-chain transcripts. In the raw uncorrected reads, each unique combination of TCR and UMI appeared more than ten times on average. In non-small cell lung cancer, the study made a quantitative comparison of TCR alpha and beta repertoires among multiple tumor regions, matched nontumor lung and blood. TCR repertoire features were related to nonsynonymous mutation counts determined by whole-exome sequencing of tumor tissue. At surgery, hundreds of tumor regions, around 64 matched nontumor lung samples and 56 PBMC samples were TCR-sequenced for both alpha and beta chains.

Library construction relied on 5' RACE. These reads were obtained on a NextSeq 500. The TCR library protocol attached a unique molecular identifier to each TCR cDNA molecule to allow correction of PCR and sequencing errors. The authors' analysis ran thus. TCR identification, UMI-based error correction and CDR3 extraction were all carried out with Decombinator tools. Expanded TCRs were defined as those above a frequency of 2 per 1,000, corresponding to the top 1% of the tumor frequency distribution. Rényi diversity was computed with the R vegan package after subsampling each repertoire 100 times to 5,000 TCRs. To build CDR3 similarity networks, amino acid triplet string-kernel similarity was used, and CDR3s were connected when their pairwise similarity was above 0.82. Using fastp at Q25 and MiXCR, TCRdb reprocessed the public reads and kept productive beta chains. All rows with the same CDR3 protein become a single entry with the most common DNA and genes. TCRdb, rather than the study authors, made the V and J calls. In all, the sample holds about 38,000 distinct CDR3 sequences, and around 7.2% of those were seen once. Around 30% of the sample lies in the top ten.

In this sample, this clonotype turned up many times. Its antigen is currently not known. No base qualities exist here, and no much larger clone lies one base off it. Overall study results and their limits: Confirming at a functional level the hypothesis that regional TCRs recognize regional mutations was considered to require additional single-cell paired TCR alpha and beta sequencing. Ubiquitous expanded tumor TCRs were found in blood more often at tumor resection than at routine follow-up.

Sample time point, as interpreted from the label and publication: sample taken at primary tumor resection. Without any cell sorting, TCR sequencing was performed on whole RNA extracted either from tumor and nontumor lung tissue or from cryopreserved PBMC samples. The donors were some 72 patients from the lung TRACERx cohort who had early-stage, untreated non-small cell lung cancer. Only patients with enough RNA available from two or more tumor regions were chosen for TCR sequencing. V was cut back by 5 bases and J by 4 bases, leaving a gap of 15 bases between them. As encoded in the germline V gene, CDR1 is ENHRY while CDR2 is SYGVKD. From the cysteine through the phenylalanine, the CDR3 covers 15 amino acids. Kept here is only the CDR3 DNA, which spans 45 bases and is read in frame from base 1.

Sample: PBMCs, taken at surgery. This receptor chain uses TRBV10-3 and TRBJ1-5; TRBD1 is a weak D gene call, 6 bases matching. The sequence came from a male donor with early-stage non-small cell lung cancer. The DNA reads as follows: TGTGCCATCAGTAATCAGGACAGAGGTAATCAGCCCCAGCATTTT. This yields the protein CAISNQDRGNQPQHF.